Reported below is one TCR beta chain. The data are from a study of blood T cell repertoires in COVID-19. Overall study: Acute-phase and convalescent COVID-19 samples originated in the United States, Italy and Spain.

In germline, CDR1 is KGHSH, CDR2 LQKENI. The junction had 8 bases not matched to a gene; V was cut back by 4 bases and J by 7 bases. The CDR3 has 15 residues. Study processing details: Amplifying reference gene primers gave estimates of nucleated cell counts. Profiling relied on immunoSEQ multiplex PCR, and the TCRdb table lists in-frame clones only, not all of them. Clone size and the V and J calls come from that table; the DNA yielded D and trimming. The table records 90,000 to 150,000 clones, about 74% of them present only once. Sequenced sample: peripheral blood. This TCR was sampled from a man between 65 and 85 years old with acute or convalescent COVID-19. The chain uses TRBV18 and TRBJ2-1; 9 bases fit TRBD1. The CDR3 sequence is CASSHRDRVVNEQFF. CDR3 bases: TGTGCCAGCTCACATCGGGACAGGGTTGTAAATGAGCAGTTCTTC.